This T cell receptor (beta chain) stems from a study of OX40 agonist ivuxolimab in advanced cancers. Study-level findings and limits: Antigen specificity was not determined for the expanded peripheral T cells.

CDR3 length: 19 amino acids. The ends lost 6 bases at V and 4 bases at J; junction bases unmatched: 23. CDR1 and CDR2 (germline): MDHEN, SYDVKM. Sequencing used immunoSEQ multiplex PCR; TCRdb keeps in-frame clones, though not all of them. The repertoire has roughly 60,000 clones, around 92% of them found once; the top ten carry approximately 18%. A note on this clone: The target antigen is unknown.

The chain employs TRBV28 and TRBJ2-7; 8 bases match TRBD2. The material sequenced was CD4+ or CD8+ T cells sorted from blood, taken in a trial of the OX40 agonist ivuxolimab. The receptor's source is an adult with an advanced solid tumor such as melanoma, head and neck, liver or kidney cancer. The CDR3 spells CASSHKLGMGVAGFYEQYF. DNA of the CDR3: TGTGCCAGCAGCCATAAGCTGGGGATGGGGGTAGCGGGATTTTACGAGCAGTACTTC. Together with reference TRBV28 and TRBJ2-7, the CDR3 gives the full variable domain: DVKVTQSSRYLVKRTGEKVFLECVQDMDHENMFWYRQDPGLGLRLIYFSYDVKMKEKGDIPEGYSVSREKKERFSLILESASTNQTSMYLCASSHKLGMGVAGFYEQYFGPGTRLTVT.